These 18 T cell receptor beta chains share one sample of origin, sequenced in a study of T cells in narcolepsy. Profiling relied on immunoSEQ multiplex PCR, and the TCRdb table lists in-frame clones only, not all of them. The sample lists some 20,000 clones, about four fifths occurring once. Input material: memory (CD45RA-) CD4+ T cells from blood. These receptor sequences come from a human donor in good health.

The gene calls are TRBV18 and TRBJ1-2; no clear D. The germline V gene has CDR1 KGHSH and CDR2 LQKENI. With 3 bases removed from V and 8 bases from J, the gap between germline ends came to 13 bases. This CDR3 contains 13 residues. The CDR3 spells CASSPEVPGGYTF. The CDR3 nucleotides are TGTGCCAGCTCACCTGAGGTCCCCGGGGGCTACACCTTC.

In its sample, this clone was seen a few times. The gene calls are TRBV19 and TRBJ1-1, with D unclear. Looked up from germline, CDR1 is LNHDA and CDR2 is SQIVND (reference sequence). This CDR3 region has 14 residues. V was clipped by 4 bases and J by 5 bases, with 14 bases between them. The CDR3 loop is CASSTQEGRTEAFF. For the CDR3, the DNA is TGTGCCAGTAGTACCCAAGAAGGGAGGACTGAAGCTTTCTTT.

This chain uses TRBV18 with TRBJ1-4; D remains unclear. Germline-derived CDR1 and CDR2 are KGHSH and LQKENI. CDR3 length: 14 residues. Trimming shortened V by 2 bases and J by 7 bases, and 11 bases separated the two germline ends. CDR3 loop: CASSPGGFGEKLFF. In DNA, the CDR3 is TGTGCCAGCTCACCAGGTGGCTTCGGTGAAAAACTGTTTTTT. Based on the CDR3 plus reference TRBV18 and TRBJ1-4, the full variable domain is NAGVMQNPRHLVRRRGQEARLRCSPMKGHSHVYWYRQLPEEGLKFMVYLQKENIIDESGMPKERFSAEFPKEGPSILRIQQVVRGDSAAYFCASSPGGFGEKLFFGSGTQLSVL.

The table lists this clone with a count of one. Here the CDR3 reads CAISDQGPGEQFF. The CDR3 bases are TGTGCCATCAGTGATCAGGGCCCCGGTGAGCAGTTCTTC. V and J are TRBV10-3 and TRBJ2-1; D possibly corresponds to TRBD1 (5 bases). V was clipped by 3 bases and J by 9 bases, with 12 bases between them. CDR3 size: 13 residues. CDR1 ENHRY and CDR2 SYGVKD come from the germline V gene.

The chain joins TRBV7-9 to TRBJ2-3; D could derive from TRBD1 or TRBD2 (5 bases each). Germline lookup yields CDR1 SEHNR and CDR2 FQNEAQ (reference sequence). This CDR3 spans 15 amino acids. The V end lost 5 bases, the J end lost 3 bases, and 15 bases lay between the germline ends. DNA of the CDR3: TGTGCCAGCAGCCCCCTCCGGGACGCGACAGATACGCAGTATTTT. It yields the protein CASSPLRDATDTQYF.

The rearrangement joins TRBV7-9 to TRBJ1-5; D remains unclear. Germline V lookup: CDR1 SEHNR, CDR2 FQNEAQ (reference sequence). The V end was cut by 1 base, the J end by 0 bases, with 1 base between. The length of the CDR3 is 13 residues. DNA of the CDR3: TGTGCCAGCAGCTTAGATAGCAATCAGCCCCAGCATTTT. The encoded protein is CASSLDSNQPQHF.

In its sample, this clone was seen a few times. This sequence joins TRBV10-3 and TRBJ1-2, with TRBD1 identical over 9 bases. There are 15 residues in the CDR3. Germline-derived CDR1 and CDR2 are ENHRY and SYGVKD. The J segment lost 4 bases and the V segment lost 6 bases, leaving 9 bases of the junction unmatched. Here the CDR3 DNA reads TGTGCCATCAGCGACCCGGGACAGGGCCTCTATGGCTACACCTTC. Translated: CAISDPGQGLYGYTF.

The CDR3 DNA follows: TGTGCCAGTAGTACCGTTAGGGGGGAGACCCAGTACTTC. As protein: CASSTVRGETQYF. This chain uses TRBV19 with TRBJ2-5, with D tentatively TRBD1 (6 bases). Trimming pared 4 bases from V and 5 bases from J, leaving 11 bases between. Germline V gene data show CDR1 as LNHDA and CDR2 as SQIVND (reference sequence). The CDR3 has 13 amino acids. The full variable domain, with the rest looked up from reference TRBV19 and TRBJ2-5, is DGGITQSPKYLFRKEGQNVTLSCEQNLNHDAMYWYRQDPGQGLRLIYYSQIVNDFQKGDIAEGYSVSREKKESFPLTVTSAQKNPTAFYLCASSTVRGETQYFGPGTRLLVL.

The chain links TRBV5-4 to TRBJ2-7, with TRBD1 identical over 8 bases. V lost 5 bases and J lost 3; bases outside the gene matches: 7. Germline V gene data show CDR1 as SGHNT and CDR2 as YYREEE (reference sequence). The CDR3 has 14 residues. The CDR3, as DNA: TGTGCCAGCAGTTTAGACAGGGGAGGCTACGAGCAGTACTTC. Translated: CASSLDRGGYEQYF. Full variable domain (remainder filled in from reference TRBV5-4 and TRBJ2-7): ETGVTQSPTHLIKTRGQQVTLRCSSQSGHNTVSWYQQALGQGPQFIFQYYREEENGRGNFPPRFSGLQFPNYSSELNVNALELDDSALYLCASSLDRGGYEQYFGPGTRLTVT.

The V and J genes are TRBV6-6 and TRBJ2-6, with D unresolved. The germline gives CDR1 MNHNY, CDR2 SVGAGI (reference sequence). The length of the CDR3 is 15 residues. The germline V and J ends were trimmed by 2 bases and 4 bases, with 9 bases remaining between them. The CDR3 reads CASSYVGSGANVLTF. The CDR3 nucleotides are TGTGCCAGCAGTTACGTGGGTTCCGGGGCCAACGTCCTGACTTTC.

The chain uses TRBV9 and TRBJ2-7; possibly TRBD1 for D (6 bases). Germline CDR1 and CDR2: SGDLS and YYNGEE. The germline V and J ends were trimmed by 0 bases and 5 bases, with 18 bases remaining between them. CDR3 length: 16 amino acids. The CDR3 region is CASSVEGARGLNEQYF. CDR3 DNA: TGTGCCAGCAGCGTAGAGGGTGCGAGGGGGTTGAACGAGCAGTACTTC.

This clone was counted a few times. This chain joins TRBV29-1 and TRBJ1-1; D gene unclear. CDR1 is SQVTM, CDR2 ANQGSEA, per germline. The CDR3 loop spans 11 amino acids. V was clipped by 7 bases and J by 1 base, with 7 bases between them. The CDR3 nucleotides read TGCAGCGGGGAAGCGAACACTGAAGCTTTCTTT. It specifies CSGEANTEAFF.

The CDR3: CASRGWATNEKLFF. DNA of the CDR3: TGTGCCAGCCGGGGGTGGGCAACTAATGAAAAACTGTTTTTT. The rearrangement joins TRBV6-5 to TRBJ1-4; maybe TRBD1 (5 bases). The germline CDR1 and CDR2 sequences are MNHEY and SVGAGI. Trimming took off 8 bases at V and 0 bases at J, with 10 bases between the two ends. This CDR3 comprises 14 residues.

This clone has a single count. This chain connects TRBV5-1 to TRBJ2-7; tentative D call: TRBD1 (6 bases). Germline CDR1 SGHRS, CDR2 YFSETQ. The V end was cut by 4 bases, the J end by 3 bases, with 11 bases between. This CDR3 comprises 13 residues. CDR3 in DNA: TGCGCCAGCAGCACGGGACACAGCTACGAGCAGTACTTC. Its protein is CASSTGHSYEQYF.

This sequence joins TRBV5-6 and TRBJ1-2, with D unresolved. With 7 bases removed from V and 1 base from J, the gap between germline ends came to 14 bases. This CDR3 is 14 amino acids long. Germline V lookup: CDR1 SGHDT, CDR2 YYEEEE. The CDR3 sequence is CASLHPSNNYGYTF. CDR3 nucleotide sequence: TGTGCCAGCCTTCATCCGAGTAATAACTATGGCTACACCTTC.

J is TRBJ2-1 and V is TRBV14; D perhaps matches TRBD2 (5 bases). V was clipped by 6 bases and J by 5 bases, with 17 bases between them. This CDR3 spans 15 amino acids. Germline V gene data show CDR1 as SGHDN and CDR2 as FVKESK. This chain's CDR3 is CASSGPAADHNEQFF. The CDR3 bases are TGTGCCAGCAGTGGGCCGGCAGCGGACCACAATGAGCAGTTCTTC.

The chain combines TRBV30 with TRBJ1-1, with TRBD1 matching over 7 bases. Germline CDR1 and CDR2: GTSNPN and SVGIG (reference sequence). The CDR3 totals 13 residues. The trim removed 4 bases at V and 6 bases at J, leaving 8 bases unmatched. The CDR3 is CAWNVGQGAEAFF. The CDR3 DNA reads TGTGCCTGGAATGTCGGCCAGGGGGCTGAAGCTTTCTTT.

The sample holds a few counts of this clone. The V gene is TRBV4-3, the J gene TRBJ1-6, with a possible D match to TRBD1 (5 bases). Germline V gene sequence: CDR1 LGHNA, CDR2 YSLEER. The CDR3 is 15 amino acids. V was shortened by 1 base and J by 10 bases, with 14 bases between the two germline ends. CDR3 in amino acids: CASSQVLRGESPLHF. The CDR3, as DNA: TGCGCCAGCAGCCAAGTCCTGAGGGGCGAATCACCCCTCCACTTT.